A selection of T cell receptor beta chains follows, all from one sample in a study of tumor-infiltrating lymphocytes in primary liver carcinoma. TCRdb reprocessed the multiplex PCR reads via MiXCR and lists one record per CDR3 protein. The sample includes 85,000 to 100,000 distinct CDR3 sequences, 65% to 70% seen only once; the top ten take 25% to 35%. The specimen was tumor-adjacent normal liver tissue. The receptors derive from a man aged 35 to 55 with primary liver carcinoma and hepatitis B virus infection. Both conserved end residues are part of each CDR3. D genes are given only for firm matches. Part of the rows lack a size; the others show once, few, many or a class for expanded clones.

j_call: TRBJ2-5
d_call: .
clone_size: few
cdr3_length: 14
v_call: TRBV7-9
cdr3_aa: CASSLAGRQETQYF
cdr3_nt: TGTGCCAGCAGCTTAGCCGGCAGACAAGAGACCCAGTACTTC

j_call: TRBJ2-7
d_call: .
clone_size: many
cdr3_length: 13
v_call: TRBV5-1
cdr3_aa: CASRGGASYEQYF
cdr3_nt: TGCGCCAGCAGGGGGGGGGCCTCCTACGAGCAGTACTTC

j_call: TRBJ2-7
d_call: TRBD1
clone_size: many
cdr3_length: 13
v_call: TRBV7-9
cdr3_aa: CASRLTGDSEQYF
cdr3_nt: TGTGCCAGCCGACTGACAGGGGATAGCGAGCAGTACTTC

j_call: TRBJ2-7
d_call: .
clone_size: .
cdr3_length: 14
v_call: TRBV19
cdr3_aa: CASSASFRSYEQYF
cdr3_nt: TGTGCCAGTAGTGCCTCTTTCCGCTCCTACGAGCAGTACTTC

j_call: TRBJ2-7
d_call: TRBD2
clone_size: .
cdr3_length: 18
v_call: TRBV4-1
cdr3_aa: CASSQDWGSGRGTYEQYF
cdr3_nt: TGCGCCAGCAGCCAAGATTGGGGTAGCGGGAGAGGGACCTACGAGCAGTACTTC

j_call: TRBJ2-2
d_call: .
clone_size: .
cdr3_length: 14
v_call: TRBV4-1
cdr3_aa: CTCCQALNTGELFF
cdr3_nt: TGCACCTGCTGCCAAGCTCTGAACACCGGGGAGCTGTTTTTT

j_call: TRBJ2-7
d_call: TRBD2
clone_size: .
cdr3_length: 16
v_call: TRBV6-5
cdr3_aa: CVSGSGASGRRYEQYF
cdr3_nt: TGTGTCAGTGGCTCCGGGGCTAGCGGGAGAAGGTACGAGCAGTACTTC

j_call: TRBJ2-3
d_call: .
clone_size: many
cdr3_length: 13
v_call: TRBV6-5
cdr3_aa: CASRDRGTDTQYF
cdr3_nt: TGTGCCAGCAGGGACCGGGGCACAGATACGCAGTATTTT

j_call: TRBJ2-7
d_call: .
clone_size: few
cdr3_length: 14
v_call: TRBV7-9
cdr3_aa: CASSSQGGPYEQYF
cdr3_nt: TGTGCCAGCAGCTCCCAGGGGGGGCCCTACGAGCAGTACTTC

j_call: TRBJ2-1
d_call: .
clone_size: .
cdr3_length: 13
v_call: TRBV11-2
cdr3_aa: CVSSLKDAYEQFF
cdr3_nt: TGTGTCAGCAGCTTGAAAGATGCCTATGAGCAGTTCTTC

j_call: TRBJ2-5
d_call: .
clone_size: .
cdr3_length: 14
v_call: TRBV11-1
cdr3_aa: CASSLGGTQETQYF
cdr3_nt: TGTGCCAGCAGTTTAGGAGGGACCCAAGAGACCCAGTACTTC

j_call: TRBJ1-4
d_call: .
clone_size: .
cdr3_length: 14
v_call: TRBV11-2
cdr3_aa: CVSTFYQEGGKLLF
cdr3_nt: TGTGTCAGCACCTTTTACCAGGAGGGGGGGAAACTGCTTTTT

j_call: TRBJ2-3
d_call: .
clone_size: many
cdr3_length: 13
v_call: TRBV10-2
cdr3_aa: CASRNIYTDTQYF
cdr3_nt: TGCGCCAGCAGGAACATTTACACAGATACGCAGTATTTT

j_call: TRBJ2-2
d_call: .
clone_size: once
cdr3_length: 14
v_call: TRBV11-2
cdr3_aa: CASSFGLGTEELFF
cdr3_nt: TGTGCCAGTAGCTTTGGTCTAGGCACCGAGGAACTGTTTTTT

j_call: TRBJ2-1
d_call: .
clone_size: many
cdr3_length: 12
v_call: TRBV14
cdr3_aa: CASSRVPNEQFF
cdr3_nt: TGTGCCAGCAGCCGGGTGCCGAATGAGCAGTTCTTC

j_call: TRBJ2-7
d_call: .
clone_size: .
cdr3_length: 13
v_call: TRBV11-2
cdr3_aa: CATERGEAREQYF
cdr3_nt: TGTGCCACTGAGAGGGGAGAAGCCCGCGAGCAGTACTTC

j_call: TRBJ2-7
d_call: .
clone_size: .
cdr3_length: 14
v_call: TRBV28
cdr3_aa: CANSFQSGSYEQYF
cdr3_nt: TGTGCCAACAGTTTTCAATCCGGGAGCTACGAGCAGTACTTC

j_call: TRBJ1-2
d_call: TRBD1
clone_size: .
cdr3_length: 15
v_call: TRBV11-2
cdr3_aa: CASSFSGDRAYGYTF
cdr3_nt: TGTGCCAGCAGCTTCTCCGGGGACAGGGCCTATGGCTACACCTTC

j_call: TRBJ1-1
d_call: .
clone_size: many
cdr3_length: 14
v_call: TRBV4-2
cdr3_aa: CASSQEQGNTEAFF
cdr3_nt: TGTGCCAGCAGCCAAGAACAGGGGAACACTGAAGCTTTCTTT

j_call: TRBJ2-1
d_call: .
clone_size: many
cdr3_length: 14
v_call: TRBV10-3
cdr3_aa: CAIQGASSYNEQFF
cdr3_nt: TGTGCCATCCAAGGCGCGAGCTCCTACAATGAGCAGTTCTTC

j_call: TRBJ2-1
d_call: .
clone_size: .
cdr3_length: 16
v_call: TRBV11-2
cdr3_aa: CASSPPLGKGFYGQFF
cdr3_nt: TGTGCCAGCAGCCCGCCGTTGGGAAAGGGCTTCTATGGACAGTTCTTC

j_call: TRBJ1-5
d_call: .
clone_size: .
cdr3_length: 13
v_call: TRBV12-3/TRBV12-4
cdr3_aa: CANSLVADQPQHF
cdr3_nt: TGTGCCAACAGTTTAGTAGCAGACCAGCCCCAGCATTTT

j_call: TRBJ2-7
d_call: TRBD2
clone_size: .
cdr3_length: 16
v_call: TRBV11-2
cdr3_aa: CASSRSGLAGTYGQYF
cdr3_nt: TGTGCCAGCAGTCGGTCTGGACTAGCGGGAACCTACGGGCAGTACTTC

j_call: TRBJ2-1
d_call: .
clone_size: .
cdr3_length: 14
v_call: TRBV6-1
cdr3_aa: CASVRRYDINEQFF
cdr3_nt: TGTGCAAGCGTTAGAAGATACGACATTAATGAGCAGTTCTTC

j_call: TRBJ1-2
d_call: .
clone_size: .
cdr3_length: 13
v_call: TRBV2
cdr3_aa: CASRGPGLGVYTF
cdr3_nt: TGTGCCAGCCGGGGACCGGGCTTAGGTGTCTACACCTTC

j_call: TRBJ2-1
d_call: TRBD2
clone_size: .
cdr3_length: 15
v_call: TRBV11-3
cdr3_aa: CACSFRAGGLTEQFF
cdr3_nt: TGTGCCTGCAGCTTCAGGGCGGGAGGGTTAACCGAGCAGTTCTTC

j_call: TRBJ1-1
d_call: .
clone_size: .
cdr3_length: 15
v_call: TRBV14
cdr3_aa: CASSQDHRGRAEAFF
cdr3_nt: TGTGCCAGCAGCCAAGATCATCGGGGTAGGGCTGAAGCTTTCTTT